This entry lists 11 T cell receptor beta chains sequenced from one sample in a study of cytomegalovirus exposure and HLA in healthy donors. PCR employed 60 Vbeta and 13 Jbeta primers. Clones were sequenced by immunoSEQ multiplex PCR, and TCRdb holds only the in-frame ones, with some missing. The sample records roughly 160,000 clones, around 78% being singletons. The sequenced sample consisted of PBMCs. These receptors were collected from a woman aged 45-65 years in good health and CMV-seropositive.

This clone was seen more than once but under ten times. V and J are TRBV27 and TRBJ1-5; D perhaps matches TRBD1 (6 bases). The V end was cut by 1 base, the J end by 9 bases, with 10 bases between. CDR3 length: 13 residues. Germline V gives CDR1 MNHEY, CDR2 SMNVEV (reference sequence). The CDR3 here is CASSLWGGRPQHF. The CDR3 DNA follows: TGTGCCAGCAGTTTATGGGGGGGCCGGCCCCAGCATTTT.

CDR3 protein: CATRAEQETQYF. DNA for the CDR3: TGTGCCACCCGAGCGGAGCAAGAGACCCAGTACTTC. The chain links TRBV15 to TRBJ2-5; tentatively, D is TRBD2 (5 bases). The CDR3 is 12 residues long. Germline lookup yields CDR1 LNHNV and CDR2 YYDKDF (reference sequence). The V gene lost 8 bases and the J gene lost 2 bases, with 9 bases spanning the gap.

V and J are TRBV28 and TRBJ1-2, with 10 bases lining up with TRBD1. V dropped 6 bases and J dropped 8; count of bases not matched to a gene: 6. Germline values: CDR1 MDHEN, CDR2 SYDVKM. This CDR3 comprises 13 residues. The DNA of the CDR3 is TGTGCCAGCAGGGGGACAGGGGCCTGGGGCTACACCTTC. Amino acid sequence: CASRGTGAWGYTF.

Turning to this clone: Other DNA sequences within the sample encode an identical CDR3. The J gene is TRBJ2-7, the V gene TRBV4-3; possibly TRBD1 for D (7 bases). CDR1 is LGHNA and CDR2 is YSLEER in the germline V gene. This CDR3 has 15 residues. The germline V and J ends were trimmed by 1 base and 2 bases, with 12 bases remaining between them. The CDR3 DNA follows: TGCGCCAGCAGCCAAGGGGCAGGGGGGCCCTACGAGCAGTACTTC. It is translated as CASSQGAGGPYEQYF.

This chain uses TRBV2 with TRBJ2-2, with 7 bases that match TRBD1. Per germline, CDR1 SNHLY and CDR2 FYNNEI. This CDR3 has 12 amino acids. V dropped 9 bases and J dropped 5; count of bases not matched to a gene: 3. The CDR3 DNA reads TGTGCCAGGACGACAGGGACCGGGGAGCTGTTTTTT. Translated, it gives CARTTGTGELFF.

The chain is built from TRBV15 and TRBJ1-6; the D is unclear. The CDR3 runs 16 residues. Trimming shortened V by 0 bases and J by 4 bases, and 10 bases separated the two germline ends. The germline gives CDR1 LNHNV, CDR2 YYDKDF (reference sequence). CDR3 DNA sequence: TGTGCCACCAGCAGAGATACAAGCGGGTATAATTCACCCCTCCACTTT. Amino acids: CATSRDTSGYNSPLHF.

The chain uses TRBV7-2 and TRBJ1-2; D unclear. Germline CDR1 SGHTA, CDR2 FQGNSA. V was shortened by 1 base and J by 4 bases, with 16 bases between the two germline ends. This CDR3 comprises 16 residues. The CDR3 region has the DNA TGTGCCAGCAGCTTAGGCGGGCCTCGGGGAAGCTATGGCTACACCTTC. It specifies CASSLGGPRGSYGYTF.

The genes are TRBV2 and TRBJ2-1; TRBD2 matches at 10 bases. Germline lookup yields CDR1 SNHLY and CDR2 FYNNEI. The length of the CDR3 is 17 residues. Losses at the gene ends were 5 bases for V and 0 bases for J; bases not matched to a gene: 7. CDR3 amino acids: CASSSRAGGLSYNEQFF. CDR3 coding DNA: TGTGCCAGCAGTAGTCGAGCGGGGGGGCTCTCCTACAATGAGCAGTTCTTC.

The chain is built from TRBV9 and TRBJ2-3; D might be TRBD2 (5 bases). Trimming stripped 0 bases from V and 1 base from J, with 12 bases between. The V gene's germline CDR1 is SGDLS and CDR2 YYNGEE. The CDR3 is made up of 16 amino acids. CDR3 region: CASSVGVVGGTDTQYF. CDR3 DNA: TGTGCCAGCAGCGTAGGGGTGGTGGGAGGCACAGATACGCAGTATTTT.

This chain connects TRBV9 to TRBJ1-1; D is uncertain. V lost 0 bases and J lost 3, with 9 bases in between. The germline gives CDR1 SGDLS, CDR2 YYNGEE. This CDR3 has 14 amino acids. Here the CDR3 DNA reads TGTGCCAGCAGCGTAGATCACGGAGACACTGAAGCTTTCTTT. This gives the protein CASSVDHGDTEAFF.

This clone was observed a handful of times. V and J are TRBV7-9 and TRBJ2-5; TRBD2 matches at 7 bases. Looked up from germline, CDR1 is SEHNR and CDR2 is FQNEAQ (reference sequence). The V and J ends lost 2 bases and 0 bases, in that order; junction bases with no gene match: 9. The CDR3 totals 17 residues. In DNA form, the CDR3 reads TGTGCCAGCAGCTTATCGGCTAGCGGAAAGTACCAAGAGACCCAGTACTTC. Protein: CASSLSASGKYQETQYF.